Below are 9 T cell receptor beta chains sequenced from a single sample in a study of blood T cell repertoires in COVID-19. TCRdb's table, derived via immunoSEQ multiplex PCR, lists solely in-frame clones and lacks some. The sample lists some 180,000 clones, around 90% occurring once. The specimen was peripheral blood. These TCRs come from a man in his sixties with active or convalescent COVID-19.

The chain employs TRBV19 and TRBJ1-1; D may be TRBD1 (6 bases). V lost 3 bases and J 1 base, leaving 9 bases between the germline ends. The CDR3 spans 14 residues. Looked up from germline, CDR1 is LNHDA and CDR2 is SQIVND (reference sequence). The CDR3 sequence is CASSMGGPNTEAFF. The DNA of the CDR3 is TGTGCCAGTAGTATGGGGGGGCCGAACACTGAAGCTTTCTTT.

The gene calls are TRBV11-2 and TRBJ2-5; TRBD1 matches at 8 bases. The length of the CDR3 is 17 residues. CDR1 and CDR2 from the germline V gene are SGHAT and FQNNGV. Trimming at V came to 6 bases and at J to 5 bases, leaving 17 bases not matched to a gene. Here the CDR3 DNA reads TGTGCCAGCAGTCCAACTACAGGGGCAGGGGGCAGGGAGACCCAGTACTTC. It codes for CASSPTTGAGGRETQYF.

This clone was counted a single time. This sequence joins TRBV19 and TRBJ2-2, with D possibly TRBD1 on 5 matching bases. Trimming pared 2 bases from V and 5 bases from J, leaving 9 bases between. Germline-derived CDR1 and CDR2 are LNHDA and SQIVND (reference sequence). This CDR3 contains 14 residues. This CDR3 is CASSISSGTGELFF. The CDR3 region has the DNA TGTGCCAGTAGTATATCATCAGGGACCGGGGAGCTGTTTTTT.

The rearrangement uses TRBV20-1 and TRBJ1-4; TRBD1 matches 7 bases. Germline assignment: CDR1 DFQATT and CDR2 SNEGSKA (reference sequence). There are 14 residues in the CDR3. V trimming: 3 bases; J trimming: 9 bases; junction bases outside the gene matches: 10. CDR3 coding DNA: TGCAGTGCTAGTTCCGGGACAGCAACCCAAAAACTGTTTTTT. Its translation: CSASSGTATQKLFF.

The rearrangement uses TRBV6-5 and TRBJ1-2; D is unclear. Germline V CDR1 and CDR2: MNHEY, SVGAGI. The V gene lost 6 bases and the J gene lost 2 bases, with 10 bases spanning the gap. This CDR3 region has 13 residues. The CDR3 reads CASSRDTNYGYTF. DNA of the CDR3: TGTGCCAGCAGCCGAGACACGAACTATGGCTACACCTTC.

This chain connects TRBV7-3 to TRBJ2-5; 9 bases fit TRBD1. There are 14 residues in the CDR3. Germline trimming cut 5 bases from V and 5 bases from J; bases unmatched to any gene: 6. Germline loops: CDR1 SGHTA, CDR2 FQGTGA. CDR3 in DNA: TGTGCCAGCAGCCCCACAGGGGGCAGGGAGACCCAGTACTTC. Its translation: CASSPTGGRETQYF.

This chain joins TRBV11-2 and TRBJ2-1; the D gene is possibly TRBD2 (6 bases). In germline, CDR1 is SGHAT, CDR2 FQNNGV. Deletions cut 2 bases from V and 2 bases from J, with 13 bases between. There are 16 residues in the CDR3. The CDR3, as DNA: TGTGCCAGCAGCTTAAATGTCGGCGGGGCCTACAATGAGCAGTTCTTC. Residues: CASSLNVGGAYNEQFF.

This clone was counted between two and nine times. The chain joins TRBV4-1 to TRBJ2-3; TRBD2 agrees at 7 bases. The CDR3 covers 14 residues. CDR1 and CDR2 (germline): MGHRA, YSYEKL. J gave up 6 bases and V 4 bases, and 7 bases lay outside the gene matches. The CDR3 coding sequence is TGCGCCAGCAGCCGTAGCGGGTTCCGGGATACGCAGTATTTT. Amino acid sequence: CASSRSGFRDTQYF.

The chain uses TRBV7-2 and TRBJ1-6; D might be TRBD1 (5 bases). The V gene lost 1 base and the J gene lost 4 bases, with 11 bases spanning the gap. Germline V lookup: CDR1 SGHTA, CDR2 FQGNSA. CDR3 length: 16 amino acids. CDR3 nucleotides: TGTGCCAGCAGCTTAGTAGGGGTAGGGTATAATTCACCCCTCCACTTT. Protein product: CASSLVGVGYNSPLHF.